This TCR beta chain was recovered during a study of blood T cell repertoires in COVID-19. Libraries were prepared by immunoSEQ multiplex PCR; TCRdb keeps only in-frame clonotypes and omits some of them. This repertoire shows about 43,000 clones, about four fifths found once; its top ten account for less than 25%. Germline trimming cut 6 bases from V and 2 bases from J; bases unmatched to any gene: 7. Germline V gives CDR1 LGHNT, CDR2 FRNRAP. The CDR3 contains 16 residues. Sequencing was performed on peripheral blood. The chain has TRBV12-5 and TRBJ2-3; 11 bases agree with TRBD2. This TCR was sampled from a woman aged 60-75 years with acute or convalescent COVID-19. The CDR3 DNA follows: TGTGCTAGTGGACCGAGACTAGCGGGGACCACAGATACGCAGTATTTT. Protein product: CASGPRLAGTTDTQYF.